Following are 20 T cell receptor beta chains from one sample sequenced in a study of Graves' ophthalmopathy and Graves' hyperthyroidism. Investigators amplified TCR beta CDR3 regions from RNA transcripts. The library came from an HTBI-primed first-round RT-PCR and a second-round multiplex PCR. TCRdb ran MiXCR on the multiplex PCR reads and lists one entry per CDR3 protein. The sample shows over a million distinct CDR3 sequences, roughly two fifths of them seen only once. Material: peripheral blood or thyroid tissue (not recorded which). These TCRs come from an adult man with Graves' hyperthyroidism.

V and J are TRBV6-6 and TRBJ2-5; D is possibly TRBD2 (6 bases). Per the germline V gene, CDR1 is MNHNY and CDR2 is SVGAGI (reference sequence). The ends were cut back, 5 bases at V and 3 bases at J, with 13 bases in the middle. This CDR3 region has 14 residues. The CDR3 nucleotides are TGTGCCAGCAGTAAAGCCGGGGGAGAAGAGACCCAGTACTTC. It codes for CASSKAGGEETQYF.

V and J are TRBV2 and TRBJ1-1; no definite D call. Germline-derived CDR1 and CDR2 are SNHLY and FYNNEI. V was cut by 3 bases and J by 2 bases, with 10 bases left in between. The CDR3 covers 14 residues. This CDR3 reads CASSELKLNTEAFF. DNA for the CDR3: TGTGCCAGCAGTGAGCTGAAACTAAACACTGAAGCTTTCTTT.

This clonotype was observed a few times. This sequence joins TRBV6-5 and TRBJ1-6, with unresolved D. Deletions cut 5 bases from V and 8 bases from J, with 10 bases between. The CDR3 is 13 amino acids. Germline V gives CDR1 MNHEY, CDR2 SVGAGI. CDR3 sequence (DNA): TGTGCCAGCAGTGAATTGGTATATTCACCCCTCCACTTT. Translated, it gives CASSELVYSPLHF.

This clonotype was seen a handful of times. The chain is built from TRBV2 and TRBJ1-2; 8 nucleotides align to TRBD1. There are 14 residues in the CDR3. CDR1 and CDR2 (germline): SNHLY, FYNNEI. V shed 0 bases, J shed 8 bases, and the junction held 5 bases outside the gene matches. In nucleotides, the CDR3 is TGTGCCAGCAGTGAAGCGCTTAGGACAGGGGGCTACACCTTC. Protein sequence: CASSEALRTGGYTF.

As regards this clonotype: Just one base apart from a much larger clone, this may be a read error. The V call is TRBV20-1, the J call TRBJ1-5; tentatively, D is TRBD1 (6 bases). Germline V gives CDR1 DFQATT, CDR2 SNEGSKA (reference sequence). The CDR3 is made up of 15 amino acids. DNA for the CDR3: TGCAGTGCTAGAGATAGGGGACAACTCAATCAGCTCCAGCATTTT. It yields the protein CSARDRGQLNQLQHF.

The gene calls are TRBV6-8 and TRBJ1-2, with D perhaps TRBD1 (5 bases). This CDR3 spans 16 amino acids. Germline CDR1 and CDR2: MNHGY and SAAAGT. With 6 bases removed from V and 3 bases from J, the gap between germline ends came to 20 bases. CDR3 loop: CASSPESRTGDYGYTF. Written as DNA, the CDR3 is TGTGCCAGCAGCCCCGAATCGCGAACAGGAGACTATGGCTACACCTTC.

This clonotype was found many times. V and J are TRBV20-1 and TRBJ2-5, with 13 nucleotides matching TRBD2. V trimming: 1 base; J trimming: 5 bases; junction bases outside the gene matches: 7. CDR1 and CDR2 (germline): DFQATT, SNEGSKA (reference sequence). The CDR3 has 16 amino acids. CDR3 in amino acids: CSARGTSGRSQETQYF. In DNA, the CDR3 is TGCAGTGCTAGAGGGACTAGCGGGAGATCGCAGGAGACCCAGTACTTC.

The V call is TRBV25-1, the J call TRBJ1-2, with a tentative D call TRBD1 (6 bases). This CDR3 spans 15 amino acids. Germline V gene lookup returns CDR1 MGHDK and CDR2 SYGVNS. Trimming removed 7 bases at V and 2 bases at J, with 17 bases between. CDR3 loop: CASNFIRGDNYGYTF. The CDR3 nucleotides read TGTGCCAGCAACTTCATTAGGGGGGACAACTATGGCTACACCTTC.

The rearrangement joins TRBV7-9 to TRBJ1-4, with 9 bases that match TRBD1. Germline assignment: CDR1 SEHNR and CDR2 FQNEAQ (reference sequence). The CDR3 totals 15 residues. Trimming at V came to 2 bases and at J to 8 bases, leaving 6 bases not matched to a gene. CDR3 residues: CASSLTGTGKEKLFF. The CDR3 DNA reads as TGTGCCAGCAGCTTAACTGGGACAGGGAAAGAAAAACTGTTTTTT.

Points on this clonotype: A much more abundant neighbour one base away suggests this may be a read error. The chain couples TRBV10-3 to TRBJ1-5; TRBD1 is a possible D gene (5 bases). The germline gives CDR1 ENHRY, CDR2 SYGVKD. The CDR3 runs 16 residues. The CDR3 DNA follows: TGTGCCATCAGTGGGGGAACAGGCAATAGCAATCAGCCCAAGCATTTT. Its protein is CAISGGTGNSNQPKHF.

This chain connects TRBV12-3 or TRBV12-4 to TRBJ1-2; D remains unclear. V was shortened by 3 bases and J by 8 bases, with 16 bases between the two germline ends. The CDR3 contains 14 residues. CDR3 sequence (DNA): TGTGCCAGCAGTTTCCTAGTTCGGGGTTCGGGCTACACCTTC. This sequence encodes CASSFLVRGSGYTF.

In the case of this clonotype: The CDR3 does not close with the conserved phenylalanine or tryptophan, likely indicating a read error. No DNA is shown, since the ends of the CDR3 on it are uncertain; the CDR3 is the one TCRdb lists. J is TRBJ2-5 and V is TRBV25-1. Termini included, the CDR3 measures 17 amino acids. Germline assignment: CDR1 MGHDK and CDR2 SYGVNS. The CDR3 sequence is CASSEFSGSSYGYTFGS.

As for this clonotype: This may be a read error: a much more frequent sequence differs by one nucleotide. This chain links TRBV5-1 with TRBJ1-1; 8 positions agree with TRBD1. The CDR3 covers 15 residues. Germline trimming cut 4 bases from V and 4 bases from J; bases unmatched to any gene: 9. Germline values: CDR1 SGHRS, CDR2 YFSETQ. The DNA of the CDR3 is TGCGCCAGCAGCCCCGGGACAGGACGTACCACTGAAGCTTTCTTT. It specifies CASSPGTGRTTEAFF.

V gene TRBV29-1 combines with J gene TRBJ1-5; D is uncertain. The CDR3 spans 13 residues. Germline V CDR1 and CDR2: SQVTM, ANQGSEA. Trimming shortened V by 6 bases and J by 1 base, and 10 bases separated the two germline ends. Here the CDR3 reads CSVYSGSNQPQHF. The CDR3 nucleotides read TGCAGCGTCTACTCCGGGAGCAATCAGCCCCAGCATTTT.

Many counts were recorded for this clonotype. The chain links TRBV20-1 to TRBJ2-7; 8 nucleotides match TRBD1. With V trimmed by 6 bases and J by 6 bases, 7 bases remained unmatched. Germline CDR1 reads DFQATT; CDR2 reads SNEGSKA (reference sequence). The CDR3 runs to 12 residues. The CDR3 DNA is TGCAGTGCCATCGGACAGGGAAGCGAGCAGTACTTC. Translation: CSAIGQGSEQYF.

This clonotype has at least ten counts. In nucleotides, the CDR3 is TGTGCCAGCAGCCTACAGGGGTGGGGGGAGACCCAGTACTTC. Amino acids: CASSLQGWGETQYF. The chain couples TRBV7-3 to TRBJ2-5; 7 bases match TRBD1. After removal of 5 bases from V and 5 bases from J, the junction contained 8 bases not matched to a gene. Per the germline V gene, CDR1 is SGHTA and CDR2 is FQGTGA. This CDR3 contains 14 residues.

Many counts were recorded for this clonotype. The rearrangement uses TRBV7-2 and TRBJ2-5; a possible D gene is TRBD1 (5 bases). The CDR3 length is 15 residues. From germline, CDR1 is SGHTA and CDR2 FQGNSA. Trimming removed 1 base at V and 6 bases at J, with 15 bases between. CDR3 loop: CASSLGGQGRQTQYF. The CDR3 nucleotides read TGTGCCAGCAGCTTAGGTGGTCAGGGCCGGCAGACCCAGTACTTC.

This chain joins TRBV7-2 and TRBJ1-1, with D hard to call. V was cut by 1 base and J by 11 bases, with 11 bases left in between. The germline V gene encodes CDR1 SGHTA and CDR2 FQGNSA. The CDR3 has 12 residues. For the CDR3, the DNA is TGTGCCAGCAGCTTAGACGCCTCCTGGGCTTTCTTT. Encoded protein: CASSLDASWAFF.

This clonotype has more than one count but fewer than ten. CDR3 region: CASSLLGLDEQYF. The CDR3 nucleotides are TGTGCCAGCAGCTTACTCGGACTCGACGAGCAGTACTTC. The gene calls are TRBV5-4 and TRBJ2-7; D might be TRBD2 (5 bases). The CDR3 extends over 13 amino acids. The germline CDR1 and CDR2 sequences are SGHNT and YYREEE (reference sequence). Trimming took off 2 bases at V and 5 bases at J, with 11 bases between the two ends.

This clonotype turned up a few times. J is TRBJ1-2 and V is TRBV11-2, with 8 bases matching TRBD1. The CDR3 runs to 12 residues. The germline V gene has CDR1 SGHAT and CDR2 FQNNGV. The V gene end was trimmed by 6 bases and the J gene end by 8 bases; junction bases not matched to a gene: 5. The CDR3 sequence: CASRQGVEGYTF. CDR3 nucleotides: TGTGCCAGCAGACAGGGGGTCGAAGGCTACACCTTC.